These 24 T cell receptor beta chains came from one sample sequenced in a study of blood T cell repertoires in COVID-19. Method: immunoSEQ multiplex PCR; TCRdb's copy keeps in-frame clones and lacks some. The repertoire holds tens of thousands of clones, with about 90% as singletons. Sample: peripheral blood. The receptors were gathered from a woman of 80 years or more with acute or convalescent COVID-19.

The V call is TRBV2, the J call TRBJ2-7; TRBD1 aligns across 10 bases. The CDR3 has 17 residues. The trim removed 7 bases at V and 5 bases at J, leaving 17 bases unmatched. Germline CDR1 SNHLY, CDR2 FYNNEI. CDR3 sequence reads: CASTQWGTGAFEDEQYF. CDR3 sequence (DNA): TGTGCCAGCACCCAGTGGGGGACAGGGGCCTTTGAGGACGAGCAGTACTTC.

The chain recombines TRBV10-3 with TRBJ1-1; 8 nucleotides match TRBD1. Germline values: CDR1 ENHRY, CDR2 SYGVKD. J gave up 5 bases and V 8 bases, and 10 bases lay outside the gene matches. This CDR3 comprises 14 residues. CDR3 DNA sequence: TGTGCCATCGGCCAGACAGGGGATGTTACTGAAGCTTTCTTT. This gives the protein CAIGQTGDVTEAFF.

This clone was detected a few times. CDR3 region: CASGNSSRAGELFF. CDR3 sequence (DNA): TGTGCCAGCGGTAACAGCTCGAGGGCCGGGGAGCTGTTTTTT. This chain connects TRBV9 to TRBJ2-2; weak D call: TRBD2 (5 bases). The CDR3 contains 14 residues. Germline CDR1 and CDR2: SGDLS and YYNGEE. The germline V and J ends were trimmed by 7 bases and 6 bases, with 16 bases remaining between them.

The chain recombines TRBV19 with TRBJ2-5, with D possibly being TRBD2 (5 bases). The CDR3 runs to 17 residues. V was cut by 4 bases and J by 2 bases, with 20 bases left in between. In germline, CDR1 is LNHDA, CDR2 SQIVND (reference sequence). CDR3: CASSRHVRGNKQETQYF. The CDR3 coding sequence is TGTGCCAGTAGTAGGCACGTGCGAGGGAACAAACAAGAGACCCAGTACTTC.

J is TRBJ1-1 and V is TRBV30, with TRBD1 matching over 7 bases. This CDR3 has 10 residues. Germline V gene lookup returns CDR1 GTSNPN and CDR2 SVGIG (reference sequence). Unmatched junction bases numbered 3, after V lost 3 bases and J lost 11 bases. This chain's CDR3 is CAWSDRAAFF. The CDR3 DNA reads TGTGCCTGGAGCGACAGGGCGGCTTTCTTT.

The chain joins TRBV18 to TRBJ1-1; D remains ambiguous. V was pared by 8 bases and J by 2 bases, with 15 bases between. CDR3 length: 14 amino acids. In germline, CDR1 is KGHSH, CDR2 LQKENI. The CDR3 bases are TGTGCCAGCGAGAGATTCACAGTTAACACTGAAGCTTTCTTT. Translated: CASERFTVNTEAFF.

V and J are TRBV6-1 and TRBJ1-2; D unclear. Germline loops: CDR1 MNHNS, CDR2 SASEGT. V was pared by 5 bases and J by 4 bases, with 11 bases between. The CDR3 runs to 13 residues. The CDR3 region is CASSSPVIYGYTF. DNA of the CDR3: TGTGCCAGCAGTTCCCCGGTCATCTATGGCTACACCTTC.

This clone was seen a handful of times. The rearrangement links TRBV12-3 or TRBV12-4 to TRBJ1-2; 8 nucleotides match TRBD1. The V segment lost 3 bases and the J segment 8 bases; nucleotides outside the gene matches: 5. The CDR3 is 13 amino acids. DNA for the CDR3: TGTGCCAGCAGTTTGGACAGGGTTGGGGGCTACACCTTC. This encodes CASSLDRVGGYTF.

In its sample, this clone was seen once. The CDR3 DNA sequence: TGTGCCTGGAGTGTAGAAGACGGAACAGGGGGTATGGGTGAAAAACTGTTTTTT. Encoded protein: CAWSVEDGTGGMGEKLFF. The rearrangement uses TRBV30 and TRBJ1-4; 8 bases line up with TRBD1. The V and J ends lost 0 bases and 7 bases, in that order; junction bases with no gene match: 16. The CDR3 runs to 18 residues. Looked up from germline, CDR1 is GTSNPN and CDR2 is SVGIG (reference sequence).

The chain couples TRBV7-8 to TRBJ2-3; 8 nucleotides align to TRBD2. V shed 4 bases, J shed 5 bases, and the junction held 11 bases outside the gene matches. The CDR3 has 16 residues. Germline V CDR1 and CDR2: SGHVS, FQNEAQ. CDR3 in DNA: TGTGCCAGCAGCTACCGGGGGGGAGCGGGCGGAGATACGCAGTATTTT. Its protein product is CASSYRGGAGGDTQYF.

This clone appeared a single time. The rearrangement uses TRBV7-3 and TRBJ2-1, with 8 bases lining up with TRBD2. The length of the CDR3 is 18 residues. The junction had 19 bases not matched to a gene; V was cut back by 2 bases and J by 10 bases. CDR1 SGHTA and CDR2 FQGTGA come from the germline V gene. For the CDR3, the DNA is TGTGCCAGCAGCTTATACAACCGAGGGATTAGCGGGGCCGACGAGCAGTTCTTC. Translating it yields CASSLYNRGISGADEQFF.

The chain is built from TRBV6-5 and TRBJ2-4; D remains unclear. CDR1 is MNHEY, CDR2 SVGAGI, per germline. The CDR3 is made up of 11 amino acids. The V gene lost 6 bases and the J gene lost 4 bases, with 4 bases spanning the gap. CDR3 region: CASSQKNIQYF. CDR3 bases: TGTGCCAGCAGCCAGAAAAACATTCAGTACTTC.

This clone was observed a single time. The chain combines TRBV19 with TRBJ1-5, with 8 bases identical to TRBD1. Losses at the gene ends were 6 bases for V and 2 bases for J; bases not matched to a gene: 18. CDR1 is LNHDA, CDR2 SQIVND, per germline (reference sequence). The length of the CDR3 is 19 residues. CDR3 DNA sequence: TGTGCCAGTAGGGCGGGGGGGGACAGGTCCCCGATCGGCAATCAGCCCCAGCATTTT. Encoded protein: CASRAGGDRSPIGNQPQHF. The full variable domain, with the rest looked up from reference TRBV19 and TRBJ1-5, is DGGITQSPKYLFRKEGQNVTLSCEQNLNHDAMYWYRQDPGQGLRLIYYSQIVNDFQKGDIAEGYSVSREKKESFPLTVTSAQKNPTAFYLCASRAGGDRSPIGNQPQHFGDGTRLSIL.

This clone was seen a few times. CDR3 loop: CASSQHRKNTEAFF. DNA of the CDR3: TGTGCCAGCAGCCAGCACAGGAAGAACACTGAAGCTTTCTTT. The chain recombines TRBV14 with TRBJ1-1; D might be TRBD1 (5 bases). From germline, CDR1 is SGHDN and CDR2 FVKESK. The CDR3 is 14 residues long. The germline V and J ends were trimmed by 3 bases and 1 base, with 9 bases remaining between them. Combining the CDR3 with reference TRBV14 and TRBJ1-1 gives the whole variable domain EAGVTQFPSHSVIEKGQTVTLRCDPISGHDNLYWYRRVMGKEIKFLLHFVKESKQDESGMPNNRFLAERTGGTYSTLKVQPAELEDSGVYFCASSQHRKNTEAFFGQGTRLTVV.

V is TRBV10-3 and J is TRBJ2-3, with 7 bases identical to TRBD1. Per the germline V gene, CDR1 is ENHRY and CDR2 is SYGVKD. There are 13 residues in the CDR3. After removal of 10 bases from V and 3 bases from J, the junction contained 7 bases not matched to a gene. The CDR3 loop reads CANRDSQTDTQYF. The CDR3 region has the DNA TGTGCCAACAGGGACAGTCAGACAGATACGCAGTATTTT.

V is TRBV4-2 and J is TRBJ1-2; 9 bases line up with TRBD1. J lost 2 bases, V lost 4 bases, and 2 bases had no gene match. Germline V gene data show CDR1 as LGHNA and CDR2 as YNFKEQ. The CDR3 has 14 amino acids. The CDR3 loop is CASSPGTGNYGYTF. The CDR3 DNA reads TGTGCCAGCAGCCCCGGGACAGGGAACTATGGCTACACCTTC.

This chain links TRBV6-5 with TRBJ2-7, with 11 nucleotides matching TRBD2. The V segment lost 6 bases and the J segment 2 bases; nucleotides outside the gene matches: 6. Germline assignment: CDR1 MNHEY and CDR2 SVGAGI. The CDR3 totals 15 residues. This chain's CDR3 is CASRARLAGTYEQYF. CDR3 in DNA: TGTGCCAGCAGGGCGAGACTAGCGGGAACCTACGAGCAGTACTTC.

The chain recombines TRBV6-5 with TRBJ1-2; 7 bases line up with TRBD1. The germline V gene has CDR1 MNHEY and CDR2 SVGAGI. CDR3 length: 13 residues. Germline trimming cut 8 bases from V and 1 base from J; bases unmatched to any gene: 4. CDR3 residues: CASLDRDNYGYTF. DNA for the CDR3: TGTGCCAGCCTAGACAGGGATAACTATGGCTACACCTTC.

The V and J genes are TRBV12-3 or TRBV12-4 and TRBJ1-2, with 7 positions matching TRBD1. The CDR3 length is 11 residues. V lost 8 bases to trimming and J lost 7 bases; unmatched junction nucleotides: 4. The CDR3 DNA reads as TGTGCCAGCCGAAACAGGGGTGGCTACACCTTC. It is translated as CASRNRGGYTF.

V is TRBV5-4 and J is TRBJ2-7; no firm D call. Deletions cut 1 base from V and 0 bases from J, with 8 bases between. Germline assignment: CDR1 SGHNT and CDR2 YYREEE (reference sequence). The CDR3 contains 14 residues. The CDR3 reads CASSLSSASYEQYF. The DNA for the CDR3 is TGTGCCAGCAGCTTGTCCAGCGCCTCCTACGAGCAGTACTTC.

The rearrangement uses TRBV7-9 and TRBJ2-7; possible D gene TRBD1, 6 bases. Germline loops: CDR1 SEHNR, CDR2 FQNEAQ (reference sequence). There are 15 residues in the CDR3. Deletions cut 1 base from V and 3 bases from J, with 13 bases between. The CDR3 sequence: CASSLVPGAIYEQYF. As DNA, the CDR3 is TGTGCCAGCAGCTTAGTGCCAGGGGCTATCTACGAGCAGTACTTC. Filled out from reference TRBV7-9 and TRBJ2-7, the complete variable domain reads DTGVSQNPRHKITKRGQNVTFRCDPISEHNRLYWYRQTLGQGPEFLTYFQNEAQLEKSRLLSDRFSAERPKGSFSTLEIQRTEQGDSAMYLCASSLVPGAIYEQYFGPGTRLTVT.

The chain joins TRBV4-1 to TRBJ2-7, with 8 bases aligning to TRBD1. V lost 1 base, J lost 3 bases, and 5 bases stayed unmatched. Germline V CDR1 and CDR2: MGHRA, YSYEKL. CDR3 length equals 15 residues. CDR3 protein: CASSQVADRDYEQYF. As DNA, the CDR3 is TGCGCCAGCAGCCAAGTCGCGGACAGGGACTACGAGCAGTACTTC.

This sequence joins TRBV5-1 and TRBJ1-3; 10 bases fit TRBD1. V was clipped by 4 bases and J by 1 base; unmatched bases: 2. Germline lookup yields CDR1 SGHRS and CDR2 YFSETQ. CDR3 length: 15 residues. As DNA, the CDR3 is TGCGCCAGCAGCAGGGACAGGGGATCTGGAAACACCATATATTTT. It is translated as CASSRDRGSGNTIYF.

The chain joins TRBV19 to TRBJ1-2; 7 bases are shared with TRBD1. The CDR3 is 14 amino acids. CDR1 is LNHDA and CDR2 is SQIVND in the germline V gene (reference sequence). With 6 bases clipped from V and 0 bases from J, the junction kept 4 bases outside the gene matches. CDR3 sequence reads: CASSHGQANYGYTF. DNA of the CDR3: TGTGCCAGTAGCCATGGACAGGCTAACTATGGCTACACCTTC. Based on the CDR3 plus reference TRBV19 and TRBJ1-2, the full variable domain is DGGITQSPKYLFRKEGQNVTLSCEQNLNHDAMYWYRQDPGQGLRLIYYSQIVNDFQKGDIAEGYSVSREKKESFPLTVTSAQKNPTAFYLCASSHGQANYGYTFGSGTRLTVV.